Presented here are 14 T cell receptor beta chains from one specimen sequenced in a study of neurological immune-mediated disorders. TCRdb itself ran the 5' RACE reads through MiXCR, one entry per CDR3 protein. The repertoire holds about 120,000 distinct CDR3 sequences, roughly 3.4% seen once, with over 1% in the top ten. The sample consisted of PBMCs. The receptor source for this set is a woman aged 30 to 39 with multiple sclerosis.

There are many counts of this clonotype. The V call is TRBV7-2, the J call TRBJ2-1, with 12 bases lining up with TRBD2. The CDR3 covers 17 residues. Germline V gives CDR1 SGHTA, CDR2 FQGNSA. V gave up 5 bases and J gave up 3 bases; unmatched junction bases: 8. CDR3 in DNA: TGTGCCAGCAGCCGCAGGACTAGCGGGGTTTTCTACAATGAGCAGTTCTTC. Residues: CASSRRTSGVFYNEQFF. Full variable domain (remainder filled in from reference TRBV7-2 and TRBJ2-1): GAGVSQSPSNKVTEKGKDVELRCDPISGHTALYWYRQSLGQGLEFLIYFQGNSAPDKSGLPSDRFSAERTGGSVSTLTIQRTQQEDSAVYLCASSRRTSGVFYNEQFFGPGTRLTVL.

The table lists this clonotype with many counts. CDR3 sequence: CASSPRGATDTQYF. The CDR3, as DNA: TGCGCCAGCAGCCCCCGGGGGGCCACAGATACGCAGTATTTT. This chain uses TRBV5-1 with TRBJ2-3; D is possibly TRBD2 (7 bases). This CDR3 comprises 14 residues. The V end lost 4 bases, the J end lost 2 bases, and 11 bases lay between the germline ends. Germline loops: CDR1 SGHRS, CDR2 YFSETQ. Full variable domain (outside the CDR3, taken from reference TRBV5-1 and TRBJ2-3): KAGVTQTPRYLIKTRGQQVTLSCSPISGHRSVSWYQQTPGQGLQFLFEYFSETQRNKGNFPGRFSGRQFSNSRSEMNVSTLELGDSALYLCASSPRGATDTQYFGPGTRLTVL.

This clonotype was observed many times. This rearrangement joins TRBV5-5 to TRBJ2-2; TRBD2 might be the D (5 bases). The CDR3 contains 16 residues. CDR1 SGHKS and CDR2 YYEKEE come from the germline V gene (reference sequence). V was clipped by 3 bases and J by 4 bases, with 16 bases between them. CDR3 region: CASSSVEVLATGELFF. CDR3 nucleotides: TGTGCCAGCAGCTCGGTGGAGGTTTTAGCCACCGGGGAGCTGTTTTTT.

At least ten counts were recorded for this clonotype. V usage is TRBV12-3 or TRBV12-4 and J usage is TRBJ1-1, with no clear D. The CDR3 extends over 12 amino acids. The V end was cut by 3 bases, the J end by 4 bases, with 6 bases between. The CDR3 region is CASSFGLTEAFF. The CDR3 region has the DNA TGTGCCAGCAGTTTTGGTCTCACTGAAGCTTTCTTT.

This clonotype was observed at least ten times. The gene calls are TRBV20-1 and TRBJ2-7; TRBD2 matches at 9 bases. CDR1 DFQATT and CDR2 SNEGSKA come from the germline V gene (reference sequence). This CDR3 region has 15 residues. J gave up 1 base and V 3 bases, and 7 bases lay outside the gene matches. The CDR3 region is CSARHPLAGSYEQYF. CDR3 bases: TGCAGTGCTAGGCACCCACTAGCGGGTTCCTACGAGCAGTACTTC.

There are many counts of this clonotype. The chain links TRBV7-8 to TRBJ1-2; D unclear. The V gene's germline CDR1 is SGHVS and CDR2 FQNEAQ. V shed 1 base and J shed 7 bases, with 19 bases lying between them. The CDR3 sequence is 16 residues long. The CDR3 here is CASSLGRSPRPGGYTF. The CDR3 DNA reads as TGTGCCAGCAGCTTAGGCAGAAGTCCTAGGCCGGGTGGCTACACCTTC.

This clonotype was counted at least ten times. The chain combines TRBV7-6 with TRBJ2-3; D unclear. The germline gives CDR1 SGHVS, CDR2 FNYEAQ. The V and J ends lost 1 base and 2 bases respectively, with 10 bases between them. The CDR3 has 15 residues. The CDR3 DNA sequence: TGTGCCAGCAGCTTAGGTGGCGGTAACACAGATACGCAGTATTTT. It specifies CASSLGGGNTDTQYF.

This clonotype was seen ten or more times. The V call is TRBV6-5, the J call TRBJ1-1; 8 bases are a match to TRBD1. The V and J ends lost 0 bases and 1 base, in that order; junction bases with no gene match: 7. The CDR3 covers 17 residues. CDR1 is MNHEY, CDR2 SVGAGI, per germline. This chain's CDR3 is CASSYSITGGGNTEAFF. CDR3 nucleotide sequence: TGTGCCAGCAGTTACTCGATAACAGGGGGGGGGAACACTGAAGCTTTCTTT.

This clonotype was recorded many times. The rearrangement uses TRBV5-1 and TRBJ1-1; D possibly corresponds to TRBD1 (5 bases). Per the germline V gene, CDR1 is SGHRS and CDR2 is YFSETQ. With 4 bases removed from V and 5 bases from J, the gap between germline ends came to 15 bases. There are 14 residues in the CDR3. The chain's CDR3 is CASSLPDSVTEAFF. For the CDR3, the DNA is TGCGCCAGCAGCCTACCCGACAGTGTTACTGAAGCTTTCTTT.

This clonotype was seen many times. The chain has TRBV20-1 and TRBJ1-2; perhaps TRBD1 as D (6 bases). Deletions cut 6 bases from V and 2 bases from J, with 22 bases between. CDR3 length equals 16 residues. Germline loops: CDR1 DFQATT, CDR2 SNEGSKA (reference sequence). CDR3 sequence: CSATRGQLYLNYGYTF. The CDR3 nucleotides read TGCAGTGCCACCCGCGGACAGCTTTACTTAAACTATGGCTACACCTTC.

This clonotype was found many times. The V call is TRBV5-1, the J call TRBJ1-1; D call uncertain. The V end lost 0 bases, the J end lost 3 bases, and 3 bases lay between the germline ends. Germline lookup yields CDR1 SGHRS and CDR2 YFSETQ. This CDR3 comprises 12 residues. The CDR3: CASSLGDTEAFF. The DNA for the CDR3 is TGCGCCAGCAGCTTGGGCGACACTGAAGCTTTCTTT.

The sample holds many counts of this clonotype. The chain joins TRBV20-1 to TRBJ2-1, with D possibly TRBD2 on 5 matching bases. The V gene's germline CDR1 is DFQATT and CDR2 SNEGSKA (reference sequence). There are 12 residues in the CDR3. Deletions cut 3 bases from V and 4 bases from J, with 7 bases between. Here the CDR3 reads CSASGVYNEQFF. DNA for the CDR3: TGCAGTGCTAGCGGGGTTTACAATGAGCAGTTCTTC.

The table lists this clonotype with many counts. J is TRBJ2-2 and V is TRBV7-8; 12 bases line up with TRBD2. With V trimmed by 1 base and J by 2 bases, 8 bases remained unmatched. Looked up from germline, CDR1 is SGHVS and CDR2 is FQNEAQ. The length of the CDR3 is 19 residues. CDR3 amino acids: CASSLVGLAGGGNTGELFF. Here the CDR3 DNA reads TGTGCCAGCAGCTTAGTAGGCCTAGCGGGAGGGGGTAACACCGGGGAGCTGTTTTTT.

There are many counts of this clonotype. J is TRBJ2-5 and V is TRBV20-1; possibly TRBD1 for D (5 bases). Germline CDR1 reads DFQATT; CDR2 reads SNEGSKA (reference sequence). The CDR3 has 14 residues. Trimming left V 3 bases short and J 2 bases short, with 13 bases between. CDR3 sequence (DNA): TGCAGTGCTAGGGATTGGGGCCTTCAAGAGACCCAGTACTTC. Translated: CSARDWGLQETQYF.